Sequencing of this TCR beta chain was carried out in a study of CD8+CD57+ T cells in acquired aplastic anemia. Background on the study: On average, sorted CD4+ and CD8+ cells gave approximately 3 ug of DNA.

This CDR3 is 16 amino acids long. CDR1 is SGDLS, CDR2 YYNGEE, per germline. Trimming pared 3 bases from V and 7 bases from J, leaving 21 bases between. The study profiled TCR beta VDJ and CDR3 using genomic DNA as template. TCRdb recomputed calls from the reads with MiXCR, one row per CDR3 protein. The profile shows a few hundred thousand distinct CDR3 sequences, just under 70% of them singletons. This clonotype originated in a human donor in good health, serving as a control. The chain uses TRBV9 and TRBJ2-3, with a weak D call TRBD2 (6 bases). Specimen: sorted CD4+, CD8+, or CD8+CD57+ T cells (not recorded which) from PBMCs. DNA of the CDR3: TGTGCCAGCAGCGCAGACGAGCGGGCGGCCACCAATACGCAGTATTTT. This codes for CASSADERAATNTQYF.